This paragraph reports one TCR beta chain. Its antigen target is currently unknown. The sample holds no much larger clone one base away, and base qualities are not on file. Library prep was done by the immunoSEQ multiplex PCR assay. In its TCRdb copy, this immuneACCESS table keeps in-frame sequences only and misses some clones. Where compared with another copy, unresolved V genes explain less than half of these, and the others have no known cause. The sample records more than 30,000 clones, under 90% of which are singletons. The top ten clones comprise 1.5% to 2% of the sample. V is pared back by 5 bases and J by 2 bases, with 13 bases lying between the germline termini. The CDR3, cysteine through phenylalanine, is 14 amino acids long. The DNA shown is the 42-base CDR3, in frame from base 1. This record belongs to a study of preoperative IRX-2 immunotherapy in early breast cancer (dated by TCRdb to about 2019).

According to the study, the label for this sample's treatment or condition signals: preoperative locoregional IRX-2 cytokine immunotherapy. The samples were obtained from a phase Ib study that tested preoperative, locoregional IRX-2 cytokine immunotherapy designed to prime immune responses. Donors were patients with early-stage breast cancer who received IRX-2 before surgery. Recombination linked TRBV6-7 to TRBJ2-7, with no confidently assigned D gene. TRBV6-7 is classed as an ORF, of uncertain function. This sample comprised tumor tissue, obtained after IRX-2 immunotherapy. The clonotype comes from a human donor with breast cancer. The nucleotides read TGTGCCAGCAGTGAGGTCGTCTGGACCTACGAGCAGTACTTC. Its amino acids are CASSEVVWTYEQYF.